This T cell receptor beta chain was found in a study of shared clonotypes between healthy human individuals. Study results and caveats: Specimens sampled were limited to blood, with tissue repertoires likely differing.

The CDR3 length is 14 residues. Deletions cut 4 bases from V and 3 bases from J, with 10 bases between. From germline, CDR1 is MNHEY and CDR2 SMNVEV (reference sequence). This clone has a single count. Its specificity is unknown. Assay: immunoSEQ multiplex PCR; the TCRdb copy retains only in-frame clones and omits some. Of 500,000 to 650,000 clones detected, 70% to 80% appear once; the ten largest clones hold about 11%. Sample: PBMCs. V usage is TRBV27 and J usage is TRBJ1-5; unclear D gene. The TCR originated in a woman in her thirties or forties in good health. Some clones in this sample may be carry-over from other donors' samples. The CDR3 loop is CASSSPPLNQPQHF. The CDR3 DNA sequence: TGTGCCAGCAGTTCACCCCCCCTCAATCAGCCCCAGCATTTT.